The next 8 T cell receptor beta chains were all read from a single sample in a study of response to subunit inactivated influenza vaccine. From the RT-PCR reads, TCRdb called clonotypes with MiXCR, one entry per CDR3 protein. The sample has a few hundred thousand distinct CDR3 sequences; 21% are singletons. This specimen was PBMCs from blood, taken approximately 22 months after vaccination. The source of these receptors is a man between 50 and 75 years old who received an inactivated influenza vaccine.

The chain combines TRBV28 with TRBJ2-3, with 7 bases that match TRBD2. The CDR3 totals 15 residues. Germline CDR1 reads MDHEN; CDR2 reads SYDVKM. The trim removed 5 bases at V and 0 bases at J, leaving 5 bases unmatched. In DNA form, the CDR3 reads TGTGCCAGCAGTGTGATTAGCGGGAGCACAGATACGCAGTATTTT. Its translation is CASSVISGSTDTQYF.

There are many counts of this clonotype. The chain has TRBV12-3 or TRBV12-4 and TRBJ1-5; 7 bases line up with TRBD1. V dropped 5 bases and J dropped 6; count of bases not matched to a gene: 10. The CDR3 consists of 15 residues. The DNA of the CDR3 is TGTGCCAGCAGTCGGAGACAGGGCGCGCCTCAGCCCCAGCATTTT. Encoded protein: CASSRRQGAPQPQHF.

The chain recombines TRBV12-3 or TRBV12-4 with TRBJ1-5, with D perhaps TRBD1 (6 bases). The CDR3 totals 13 residues. With 7 bases removed from V and 6 bases from J, the gap between germline ends came to 13 bases. The CDR3 loop reads CASTPGAGQPQHF. The CDR3 DNA reads as TGTGCCAGCACCCCAGGGGCGGGTCAGCCCCAGCATTTT.

This clonotype was found a few times. V usage is TRBV29-1 and J usage is TRBJ2-1; D call uncertain. Germline V gene data show CDR1 as SQVTM and CDR2 as ANQGSEA. The CDR3 loop spans 12 amino acids. Between the trimmed V and J ends, which lost 6 bases and 4 bases, there was a span of 10 bases. DNA for the CDR3: TGCAGCGTCAATGACGGTTACAATGAGCAGTTCTTC. This encodes CSVNDGYNEQFF.

The chain recombines TRBV20-1 with TRBJ1-3, with D uncertain. CDR3 length: 13 residues. The germline V gene has CDR1 DFQATT and CDR2 SNEGSKA (reference sequence). The V end was cut by 1 base, the J end by 9 bases, with 13 bases between. CDR3 sequence: CSARAPIFRTIYF. As DNA, the CDR3 is TGCAGTGCTAGAGCTCCCATATTCCGCACCATATATTTT.

This clonotype was recorded many times. The CDR3 is CASSPAFNYGYTF. DNA of the CDR3: TGTGCCAGCAGTCCCGCCTTCAACTATGGCTACACCTTC. This sequence joins TRBV12-3 or TRBV12-4 and TRBJ1-2, with D uncertain. Trimming left V 5 bases short and J 2 bases short, with 9 bases between. This CDR3 has 13 amino acids.

V usage is TRBV12-3 or TRBV12-4 and J usage is TRBJ2-1; TRBD2 matches 12 bases. V lost 1 base and J lost 7; bases outside the gene matches: 5. The CDR3 covers 16 residues. In DNA, the CDR3 is TGTGCCAGCAGTTTAGGACTAGCGGGAGCGGGGAATGAGCAGTTCTTC. Translating gives CASSLGLAGAGNEQFF.

This clonotype was recorded a few times. Mismatch with germline at one junction end may stem from a read error. CDR3 protein: CASSQVTPTDAFF. The CDR3 coding sequence is TGCGCCAGCAGCCAAGTCACCCCAACTGACGCTTTCTTT. This chain joins TRBV4-1 and TRBJ1-1; unclear D gene. The CDR3 length is 13 residues. Germline lookup yields CDR1 MGHRA and CDR2 YSYEKL.